This T cell receptor beta chain appears in the sequencing data of a study of T cell responses to AZD1222 COVID-19 vaccine. Whole-study results and caveats: Spike-specific TCR repertoires showed rising breadth and depth after two AZD1222 doses. Among those given AZD1222, only five to seven were seropositive at baseline. Clonal diversity may have been underestimated, and the donors were mostly white British, with more females than males. Sampled repertoires all dated from after the peak T cell response.

Profiled with immunoSEQ multiplex PCR; TCRdb holds only in-frame clones, not every one. The table shows 90,000 to 110,000 clones, with roughly 88% occurring only once. V was clipped by 2 bases and J by 1 base, with 8 bases between them. CDR1 and CDR2 from the germline V gene are KGHSH and LQKENI. The CDR3 length is 15 residues. Points on this clone: The antigen is not known.

Specimen: peripheral blood, collected on day 0 of AZD1222 vaccination. The TCR sequence derives from an adult in good health. The V and J genes are TRBV18 and TRBJ1-4; D ambiguous. This CDR3 reads CASSPKGKTNEKLFF. The CDR3 nucleotides are TGTGCCAGCTCACCAAAAGGGAAAACTAATGAAAAACTGTTTTTT.